A single sample is the source of the 11 T cell receptor beta chains below, sequenced in a study of shared clonotypes between healthy human individuals. TCRdb's table, derived via immunoSEQ multiplex PCR, lists solely in-frame clones and lacks some. The table lists 850,000 to 1,100,000 clones, approximately 75% of them singletons. Sequencing used memory CD4+ T cells from PBMCs. Subset here: CD45RA-negative fraction. The receptor source for this set is a man aged 18 to 29 in good health. Some clones in this sample may be carry-over from other donors' samples.

About this clone: The junction departs from germline at one end; a sequencing error may be responsible. This chain connects TRBV2 to TRBJ1-2, with D possibly being TRBD1 (5 bases). The CDR3 runs to 16 residues. Germline CDR1 and CDR2: SNHLY and FYNNEI. CDR3 DNA sequence: TGTGCCAGCAGGGAAGAGGGACTCATCCTTAACTATGGCTACACCTTC. It yields the protein CASREEGLILNYGYTF.

The chain carries TRBV9 and TRBJ2-7; no firm D call. Germline values: CDR1 SGDLS, CDR2 YYNGEE. Trimming cost V 3 bases and J 6 bases, with 16 bases left between them. The CDR3 consists of 14 residues. The CDR3: CASSEGKGMGEQYF. CDR3 coding DNA: TGTGCCAGCAGCGAGGGAAAGGGTATGGGCGAGCAGTACTTC.

This clone is a singleton in its sample. The chain employs TRBV30 and TRBJ2-2; possible D gene TRBD1, 6 bases. This CDR3 has 13 amino acids. V was trimmed by 2 bases and J by 6 bases, leaving 10 bases between them. The germline gives CDR1 GTSNPN, CDR2 SVGIG (reference sequence). In DNA, the CDR3 is TGTGCCTGGAGTCAACAGGGACCCGGGGAGCTGTTTTTT. Its protein product is CAWSQQGPGELFF. Filled out from reference TRBV30 and TRBJ2-2, the complete variable domain reads SQTIHQWPATLVQPVGSPLSLECTVEGTSNPNLYWYRQAAGRGLQLLFYSVGIGQISSEVPQNLSASRPQDRQFILSSKKLLLSDSGFYLCAWSQQGPGELFFGEGSRLTVL.

The gene calls are TRBV28 and TRBJ2-5; D is unclear. The CDR3 is 15 residues long. The V gene's germline CDR1 is MDHEN and CDR2 SYDVKM. Trimming left V 2 bases short and J 4 bases short, with 14 bases between. The CDR3 sequence is CASSLLSGIRETQYF. The CDR3 DNA sequence: TGTGCCAGCAGTTTACTTAGTGGAATACGAGAGACCCAGTACTTC.

This chain joins TRBV9 and TRBJ1-3; a possible D gene is TRBD1 (5 bases). The CDR3 extends over 14 amino acids. The germline V and J ends were trimmed by 0 bases and 3 bases, with 7 bases remaining between them. Germline CDR1 SGDLS, CDR2 YYNGEE. The CDR3 sequence: CASSVEGVGNTIYF. CDR3 coding DNA: TGTGCCAGCAGCGTAGAAGGGGTTGGAAACACCATATATTTT.

This chain connects TRBV4-1 to TRBJ2-5; TRBD1 matches at 8 bases. The V gene end was trimmed by 2 bases and the J gene end by 5 bases; junction bases not matched to a gene: 4. The germline CDR1 and CDR2 sequences are MGHRA and YSYEKL. The length of the CDR3 is 14 residues. The CDR3 loop is CASSQQDRVETQYF. CDR3 DNA: TGCGCCAGCAGCCAACAGGACAGGGTGGAGACCCAGTACTTC.

The chain has TRBV27 and TRBJ2-7; TRBD1 is a possible D gene (6 bases). V was clipped by 5 bases and J by 2 bases, with 10 bases between them. The germline V gene encodes CDR1 MNHEY and CDR2 SMNVEV (reference sequence). CDR3 size: 13 residues. The CDR3 DNA reads TGTGCCAGCAGTCGCGACAGGACCTACGAGCAGTACTTC. Translation gives CASSRDRTYEQYF.

This chain's CDR3 is CASSLRASGSISYEQYF. CDR3 DNA sequence: TGTGCCAGCAGTTTAAGGGCTAGCGGGAGCATTAGCTACGAGCAGTACTTC. The chain is built from TRBV27 and TRBJ2-7; 10 bases map to TRBD2. Trimming cost V 2 bases and J 3 bases; bases outside gene matches: 10. CDR3 length: 17 amino acids. Per the germline V gene, CDR1 is MNHEY and CDR2 is SMNVEV (reference sequence).

DNA of the CDR3: TGTGCCAGCAGCCACCAGTCGGGACAGGGCTCCTACGAGCAGTACTTC. It translates to CASSHQSGQGSYEQYF. The V call is TRBV7-2, the J call TRBJ2-7; TRBD1 agrees at 9 bases. CDR1 SGHTA and CDR2 FQGNSA come from the germline V gene. Trimming cost V 5 bases and J 0 bases; bases outside gene matches: 8. CDR3 length equals 16 residues.

The chain links TRBV7-3 to TRBJ2-4, with 7 positions matching TRBD1. The CDR3 length is 13 residues. Germline CDR1 is SGHTA and CDR2 is FQGTGA. Trimming removed 3 bases from V and 5 bases from J; junction bases left unmatched: 1. Here the CDR3 DNA reads TGTGCCAGCAGCTTCGACAGGGAAAACATTCAGTACTTC. Translating gives CASSFDRENIQYF.

Here the CDR3 reads CASSLLGVSDYGYTF. The CDR3 bases are TGTGCCAGCAGCTTGCTGGGGGTGTCGGACTATGGCTACACCTTC. This chain joins TRBV7-2 and TRBJ1-2; maybe TRBD1 (5 bases). CDR3 length: 15 residues. Trimming left V 3 bases short and J 3 bases short, with 14 bases between. CDR1 is SGHTA, CDR2 FQGNSA, per germline.